Given below is one T cell receptor beta chain in context. The data are from a study of blood T cell repertoires in COVID-19. Trimming removed 3 bases at V and 0 bases at J, with 10 bases between. Per the germline V gene, CDR1 is SGHNT and CDR2 is YYREEE (reference sequence). The CDR3 loop spans 16 amino acids. TCRdb's copy holds only in-frame clones and misses some; the assay was immunoSEQ multiplex PCR. This repertoire shows 160,000 or so clones, roughly 88% found once; its top ten account for 5% to 8.5%. The source is a woman in her forties or fifties who had recovered from COVID-19. The chain has TRBV5-4 and TRBJ2-6; D is uncertain. The source material was PBMCs or T cells enriched from blood (not recorded which). Written as DNA, the CDR3 is TGTGCCAGCAGCTCGGGTGTCACCTCTGGGGCCAACGTCCTGACTTTC. Translated, it gives CASSSGVTSGANVLTF.